These 8 T cell receptor beta chains came from one sample sequenced in a study of shared clonotypes between healthy human individuals. CD45RO-negative cells were positively selected for CCR7, leaving out terminally differentiated effector memory CD45RA+ cells. Profiling relied on immunoSEQ multiplex PCR, and the TCRdb table lists in-frame clones only, not all of them. The sample comprises about 2 million clones, approximately 94% of which are singletons, and more than 0.95% rests with the top ten. Sample: naive CD8+ T cells sorted from blood. Receptor source: a man aged 18 to 30 in good health.

The V call is TRBV2, the J call TRBJ2-3, with 8 bases that match TRBD1. Germline CDR1 SNHLY, CDR2 FYNNEI. The CDR3 length is 16 residues. V lost 5 bases and J lost 2; bases outside the gene matches: 9. CDR3 coding DNA: TGTGCCAGCAGTACGGACAGGGTGGGTCCCACAGATACGCAGTATTTT. Protein sequence: CASSTDRVGPTDTQYF.

V gene TRBV7-9 combines with J gene TRBJ1-2; TRBD1 matches at 11 bases. Germline CDR1 SEHNR, CDR2 FQNEAQ (reference sequence). The CDR3 consists of 14 residues. After removal of 0 bases from V and 8 bases from J, the junction contained 2 bases not matched to a gene. This chain's CDR3 is CASSLAGQGEGYTF. The CDR3 nucleotides read TGTGCCAGCAGCTTAGCGGGACAGGGGGAGGGCTACACCTTC. Full variable domain (outside the CDR3, taken from reference TRBV7-9 and TRBJ1-2): DTGVSQNPRHKITKRGQNVTFRCDPISEHNRLYWYRQTLGQGPEFLTYFQNEAQLEKSRLLSDRFSAERPKGSFSTLEIQRTEQGDSAMYLCASSLAGQGEGYTFGSGTRLTVV.

The chain employs TRBV30 and TRBJ2-6; 8 positions agree with TRBD1. V trimming: 0 bases; J trimming: 1 base; junction bases outside the gene matches: 14. The CDR3 is 20 amino acids. Per germline, CDR1 GTSNPN and CDR2 SVGIG (reference sequence). CDR3 DNA: TGTGCCTGGAGTGTACAACTCCGACAGGGGTATAGGTCTGGGGCCAACGTCCTGACTTTC. This sequence encodes CAWSVQLRQGYRSGANVLTF.

The rearrangement uses TRBV6-6 and TRBJ1-1; 7 bases line up with TRBD1. J was trimmed by 6 bases and V by 7 bases; bases with no gene match: 8. From germline, CDR1 is MNHNY and CDR2 SVGAGI (reference sequence). CDR3 length equals 13 residues. The CDR3 DNA is TGTGCCAGCATTACAGGGGAGGGCCCTGAAGCTTTCTTT. Translated: CASITGEGPEAFF.

V gene TRBV11-2 combines with J gene TRBJ2-7, with D tentatively TRBD1 (5 bases). The V end was cut by 5 bases, the J end by 2 bases, with 16 bases between. CDR3 length: 15 amino acids. Per the germline V gene, CDR1 is SGHAT and CDR2 is FQNNGV. In DNA form, the CDR3 reads TGTGCCAGCAGCCTAAGCCCGCAGGGCACCTACGAGCAGTACTTC. The encoded protein is CASSLSPQGTYEQYF.

The chain joins TRBV6-5 to TRBJ2-7; D ambiguous. The germline CDR1 and CDR2 sequences are MNHEY and SVGAGI. V was clipped by 2 bases and J by 3 bases, with 11 bases between them. The CDR3 covers 14 residues. DNA for the CDR3: TGTGCCAGCAGTTACGGCGCGGAGTTCTACGAGCAGTACTTC. It yields the protein CASSYGAEFYEQYF.

This chain links TRBV30 with TRBJ1-2, with 9 positions matching TRBD1. Per the germline V gene, CDR1 is GTSNPN and CDR2 is SVGIG (reference sequence). V trimming: 3 bases; J trimming: 6 bases; junction bases outside the gene matches: 11. The CDR3 is 15 amino acids. The CDR3, as DNA: TGTGCCTGGAGACTCCCGGGACAGGGACTACATGGCTACACCTTC. As protein: CAWRLPGQGLHGYTF.

The rearrangement uses TRBV27 and TRBJ1-2, with D unresolved. Germline V CDR1 and CDR2: MNHEY, SMNVEV (reference sequence). The CDR3 contains 14 residues. With 2 bases removed from V and 3 bases from J, the gap between germline ends came to 10 bases. The CDR3 DNA reads as TGTGCCAGCAGTTTACATCCCCTAGACTATGGCTACACCTTC. Protein: CASSLHPLDYGYTF.